The clone carrying this TCR beta chain was detected only a few times. CDR3 size: 12 residues. Trimming cost V 10 bases and J 4 bases, with 14 bases left between them. The germline gives CDR1 SNHLY, CDR2 FYNNEI. The data were obtained in a study of CD8 T cells in ankylosing spondylitis. TCRdb analysed the 5' RACE reads with MiXCR anew, one entry per CDR3 protein. The sample records a few hundred thousand distinct CDR3 sequences, less than 25% being singletons. V gene TRBV2 combines with J gene TRBJ2-7, with D possibly being TRBD2 (6 bases). The receptor was isolated from a female donor with ankylosing spondylitis or in good health (not recorded which). Sequencing was carried out using blood, either unsorted or a sorted T cell fraction (not recorded which). CDR3 amino acids: CATREQEYEQYF. The CDR3 DNA follows: TGTGCCACCCGGGAGCAAGAATACGAGCAGTACTTC.